This T cell receptor beta chain was obtained from a study of T-cell memory formation after mild COVID-19 (dated by TCRdb to the early 2020s). In terms of the full investigation: TCR sequence clusters from the two donors were largely donor specific. The cohort comprised two young, previously healthy adult volunteers, one female and one male. In a couple of donors, T-cell clones that expanded and contracted after mild COVID-19 were followed by sequencing TCRalpha and TCRbeta repertoires longitudinally.

V loses 10 bases, J loses 5 bases, and the germline ends lie 15 bases apart. From the germline V gene, CDR1 is MGHDK and CDR2 is SYGVNS. Taken from cysteine to phenylalanine, the CDR3 has 13 residues. The DNA shown is the 39-base CDR3, in frame from base 1. Ficoll-Paque density gradient centrifugation was the method used to isolate PBMCs. Study-wide conclusions, independent of this receptor: Balanced CD4/CD8 phenotypes were observed for clones contracting from day 15 to 85, whereas a bias towards CD4+ was observed for a second wave of clones expanding from day 15 to 37. Only two mild cases were covered by the study, and larger cohorts that include severe cases with pre-infection samples were considered necessary. Contracting CD4+ clones turned up mainly in the CM and EM memory subsets, whereas EMRA was where CD8+ clones were enriched. The detection of some responding clones in pre-infection memory suggests that pre-existing cross-reactive memory T cells joined the SARS-CoV-2 response. SARS-CoV-2 specificity was not confirmed for the second-wave clones peaking on day 37.

Sequenced using an Illumina NovaSeq 6000. TCRalpha and TCRbeta cDNA libraries were built by 5'RACE with constant-segment primers, adding sample barcodes and unique molecular identifiers. Trizol reagent was used to extract RNA from every sample. Amplification of the libraries took two PCR steps, and the second step added a second sample barcode plus Illumina TruSeq adapters. The libraries were sequenced on an Illumina NovaSeq using 2 x 150 bp paired-end reads. As for the original processing: Demultiplexing of reads and collapsing into UMI-guided consensus sequences were performed with migec v1.2.7. Using mixcr v2.1.11, UMI consensuses were aligned to TRA and TRB V and J templates and then assembled into clonotypes. Clonotypes were classified as expanded or contracted when called significant by both edgeR and NoisET, with noise models trained on biological replicates. For edgeR calls, the cutoffs were a false discovery rate-adjusted p below 0.01 and a log2 fold-change threshold of 1. PCA with hierarchical clustering of max-normalized trajectories of the 1000 most abundant clonotypes was used as exploratory dynamics analysis. Each responding clone was given a CD4 or CD8 phenotype based on the CD4+ and CD8+ repertoires, which had been sequenced separately. TCRdb reran the public reads through fastp at Q25 and MiXCR, keeping productive beta chains. Identical CDR3 proteins give one entry, which carries the most common genes and DNA. The V and J calls here are based on TCRdb, not the publication. The sample table lists 250,000 to 350,000 distinct CDR3 sequences, 15% to 20% of them with a count of one. In total, the top ten clones hold around 23% of the sample.

Regarding this clonotype: What this receptor recognizes is not known. Per-nucleotide qualities are absent, and no much larger clonotype sits a single base away.

The sequence was obtained from a man aged 18 to 29 who had mild COVID-19 (a few samples of this study predate the infection). The sample titles of this study are shuffled in the database, so cell type and time point are left out; the donor was told from shared clones. The V and J segments used are TRBV25-1 and TRBJ1-5, with the D segment identity uncertain. Sequenced material: PBMCs or a T cell subset sorted from them (not recorded which). At the DNA level, the sequence is TGTGCCAACAACCGGGCGGCTGATCAGCCCCAGCATTTT. It is translated as CANNRAADQPQHF.